This T cell receptor beta chain was obtained from a study of T cell repertoires in cytomegalovirus infection. Study in general: Public TCR beta signatures were indicative of both CMV infection and a matching HLA type.

CDR3 size: 15 residues. CDR1 is MNHNS, CDR2 SASEGT, per germline. Between the trimmed V and J ends, which lost 5 bases and 8 bases, there was a span of 19 bases. Overall study results and limits: HLA-C-restricted TCR beta clonotypes specific for CMV led the ex vivo response. Cumulative public TCR beta family frequency identified carriers of CMV plus the relevant HLA.

This clonotype was seen more than once but under ten times. As yet, its antigen is unknown. Via MiXCR, TCRdb re-called the reads, giving one row per CDR3 protein. The data hold approximately 250,000 distinct CDR3 sequences, with roughly 23% observed a single time. The sequencing sample was made of CD8+ T cells from PBMCs. V and J are TRBV6-1 and TRBJ2-1; tentatively, D is TRBD2 (5 bases). The clonotype was recovered from a human donor in good health (CMV status not recorded). Some clones in this sample may be carry-over from other donors' samples. The CDR3 is CASSPAGWERDEQFF. For the CDR3, the DNA is TGTGCCAGCAGTCCGGCGGGTTGGGAACGCGATGAGCAGTTCTTC.